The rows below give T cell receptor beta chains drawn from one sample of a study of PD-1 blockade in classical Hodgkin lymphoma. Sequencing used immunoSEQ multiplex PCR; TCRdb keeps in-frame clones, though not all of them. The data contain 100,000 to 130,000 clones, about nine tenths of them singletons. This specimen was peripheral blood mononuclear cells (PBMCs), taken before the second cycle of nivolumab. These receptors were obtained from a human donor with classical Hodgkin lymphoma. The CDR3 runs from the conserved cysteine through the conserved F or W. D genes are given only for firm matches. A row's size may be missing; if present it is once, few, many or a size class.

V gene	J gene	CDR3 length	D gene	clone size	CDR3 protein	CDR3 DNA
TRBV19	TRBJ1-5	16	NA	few	CASTAFKFNNNQPQHF	TGTGCCAGTACCGCTTTTAAGTTCAACAACAATCAGCCCCAGCATTTT
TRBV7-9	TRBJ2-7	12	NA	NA	CASSLAIYEQYF	TGTGCCAGCAGCTTAGCCATCTACGAGCAGTACTTC
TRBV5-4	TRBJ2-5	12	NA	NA	CASSLAGETQYF	TGTGCCAGCAGCTTAGCGGGAGAGACCCAGTACTTC
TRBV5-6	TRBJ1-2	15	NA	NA	CASSGDNTKNYGYTF	TGTGCCAGCAGCGGGGACAACACAAAGAACTATGGCTACACCTTC
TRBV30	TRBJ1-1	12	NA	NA	CAWSVNSEGAFF	TGTGCCTGGAGTGTAAACTCCGAGGGAGCTTTCTTT
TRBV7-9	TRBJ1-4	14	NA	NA	CASTRLATNEKLFF	TGTGCCAGCACCCGTTTGGCGACTAATGAAAAACTGTTTTTT
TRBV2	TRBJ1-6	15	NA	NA	CASSQAGRGNSPLHF	TGTGCCAGCAGTCAGGCAGGTAGGGGAAATTCACCCCTCCACTTT
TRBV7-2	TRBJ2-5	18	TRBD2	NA	CASSLAFFGGRAGETQYF	TGTGCCAGCAGCTTAGCGTTTTTCGGCGGGAGGGCCGGGGAGACCCAGTACTTC
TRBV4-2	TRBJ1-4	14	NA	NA	CASSQDATDEKLFF	TGTGCCAGCAGCCAAGATGCCACGGATGAAAAACTGTTTTTT
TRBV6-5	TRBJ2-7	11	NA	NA	CASSVPYEQYF	TGTGCCAGCAGTGTCCCCTACGAGCAGTACTTC
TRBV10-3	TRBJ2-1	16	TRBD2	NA	CAITRGSGREDNEQFF	TGTGCCATCACCCGGGGTAGCGGGAGAGAGGACAATGAGCAGTTCTTC
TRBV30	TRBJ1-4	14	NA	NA	CAWSGQAAGEKLFF	TGTGCCTGGAGTGGGCAGGCGGCTGGCGAAAAACTGTTTTTT
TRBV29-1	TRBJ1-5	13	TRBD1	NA	CSVLTGLNQPQHF	TGCAGCGTTTTGACAGGGCTTAATCAGCCCCAGCATTTT
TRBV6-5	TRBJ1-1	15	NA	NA	CASSYSGQLNTEAFF	TGTGCCAGCAGTTACTCCGGGCAGTTGAACACTGAAGCTTTCTTT
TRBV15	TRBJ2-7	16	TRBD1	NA	CATSRPGQGADYEQYF	TGTGCCACCAGCAGACCCGGACAGGGGGCCGACTACGAGCAGTACTTC
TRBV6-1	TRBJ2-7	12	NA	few	CASSESSYEQYF	TGTGCCAGCAGTGAAAGCTCCTACGAGCAGTACTTC
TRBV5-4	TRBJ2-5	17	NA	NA	CASSPMLERQGSETQYF	TGTGCCAGCAGCCCCATGCTAGAGCGGCAGGGGTCGGAGACCCAGTACTTC
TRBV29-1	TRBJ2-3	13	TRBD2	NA	CSGAVGGRDTQYF	TGCAGCGGGGCGGTGGGAGGGCGGGATACGCAGTATTTT
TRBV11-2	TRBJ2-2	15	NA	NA	CASSSGTAVFGELFF	TGTGCCAGCAGCTCCGGGACGGCGGTCTTCGGGGAGCTGTTTTTT
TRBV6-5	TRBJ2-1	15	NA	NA	CASTKGAGHYNEQFF	TGTGCCAGCACTAAAGGGGCGGGCCACTACAATGAGCAGTTCTTC
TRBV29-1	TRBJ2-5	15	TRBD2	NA	CSVEKTSGFQETQYF	TGCAGCGTTGAAAAAACTAGCGGTTTCCAAGAGACCCAGTACTTC
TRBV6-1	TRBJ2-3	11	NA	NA	CASRGTDTQYF	TGTGCCAGCAGGGGCACAGATACGCAGTATTTT
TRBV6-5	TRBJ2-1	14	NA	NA	CASSLWESHNEQFF	TGTGCCAGCAGTTTGTGGGAGTCTCACAATGAGCAGTTCTTC
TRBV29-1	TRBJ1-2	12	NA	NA	CSVDEGGSGYTF	TGCAGCGTTGACGAGGGGGGGTCGGGCTACACCTTC
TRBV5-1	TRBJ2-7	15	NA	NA	CASSLGDLPIYEQYF	TGCGCCAGCAGCTTGGGCGACCTACCAATCTACGAGCAGTACTTC
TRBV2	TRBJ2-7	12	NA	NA	CASNSAYAEQYF	TGTGCCAGCAATTCGGCTTACGCCGAGCAGTACTTC
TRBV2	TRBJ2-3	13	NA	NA	CASRWSSTDTQYF	TGTGCCAGCAGATGGTCTAGCACAGATACGCAGTATTTT
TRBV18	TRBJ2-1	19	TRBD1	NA	CASSPNLRPGQGAHGEQFF	TGTGCCAGCTCACCCAATTTGCGACCGGGACAGGGGGCGCATGGCGAGCAGTTCTTC
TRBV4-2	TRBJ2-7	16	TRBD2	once	CASSQELAVGPYEQYF	TGTGCCAGCAGCCAAGAGCTAGCGGTAGGCCCCTACGAGCAGTACTTC
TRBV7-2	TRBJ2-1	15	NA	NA	CASSFAGTRPNEQFF	TGTGCCAGCAGTTTCGCCGGGACTCGCCCAAATGAGCAGTTCTTC
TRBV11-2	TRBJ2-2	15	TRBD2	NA	CASSFSGSNTGELFF	TGTGCCAGCAGCTTTAGCGGGTCGAACACCGGGGAGCTGTTTTTT
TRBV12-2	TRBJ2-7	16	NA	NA	CASRLAPRDRGQEQYF	TGTGCAAGTCGCTTAGCGCCTCGGGACAGGGGGCAGGAGCAGTACTTC
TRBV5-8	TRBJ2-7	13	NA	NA	CASSLTPSYEQYF	TGTGCCAGCAGCTTGACCCCCTCCTACGAGCAGTACTTC
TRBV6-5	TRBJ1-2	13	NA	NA	CASRDSANYGYTF	TGTGCCAGCAGGGACAGCGCTAACTATGGCTACACCTTC
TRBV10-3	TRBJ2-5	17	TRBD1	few	CAIREPGQGLRGGTQYF	TGTGCCATCAGAGAGCCGGGACAGGGGCTCAGGGGGGGGACCCAGTACTTC
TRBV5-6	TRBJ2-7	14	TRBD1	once	CASSLGQGAYEQYF	TGTGCCAGCAGCTTGGGACAGGGCGCCTACGAGCAGTACTTC
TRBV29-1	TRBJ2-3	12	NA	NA	CSVVRSPDTQYF	TGCAGCGTTGTGAGAAGCCCAGATACGCAGTATTTT
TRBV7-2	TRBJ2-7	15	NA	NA	CASSLRGGGSYEQYF	TGTGCCAGCAGCTTAAGGGGGGGAGGATCCTACGAGCAGTACTTC
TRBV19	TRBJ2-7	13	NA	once	CASSIKRAVEQYF	TGTGCCAGTAGTATAAAGAGAGCGGTCGAGCAGTACTTC
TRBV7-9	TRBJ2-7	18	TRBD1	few	CASSSPGPTGSGTYEQYF	TGTGCCAGCAGCTCCCCAGGCCCGACAGGGTCGGGAACCTACGAGCAGTACTTC
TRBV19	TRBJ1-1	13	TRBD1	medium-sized	CASQDRLNTEAFF	TGTGCCAGTCAGGACAGGCTTAACACTGAAGCTTTCTTT
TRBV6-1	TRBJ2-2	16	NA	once	CASSDLGLSNTGELFF	TGTGCCAGCAGTGACCTCGGACTCTCGAACACCGGGGAGCTGTTTTTT
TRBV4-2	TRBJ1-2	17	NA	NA	CASSQDTSVHRPYGYTF	TGTGCCAGCAGCCAAGATACGTCAGTCCATCGGCCCTATGGCTACACCTTC
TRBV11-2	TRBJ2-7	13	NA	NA	CASSLEYYYEQYF	TGTGCCAGCAGCTTAGAGTATTACTACGAGCAGTACTTC
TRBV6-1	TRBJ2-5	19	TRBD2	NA	CASSEVVGLAGGYQETQYF	TGTGCCAGCAGTGAAGTAGTTGGACTAGCGGGTGGGTACCAAGAGACCCAGTACTTC
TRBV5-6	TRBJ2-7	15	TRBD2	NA	CASSLGASGGYEQYF	TGTGCCAGCAGCTTGGGTGCTAGCGGGGGGTACGAGCAGTACTTC
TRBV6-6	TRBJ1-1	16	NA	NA	CASSYWGSGADTEAFF	TGTGCCAGCAGTTACTGGGGCTCGGGAGCGGACACTGAAGCTTTCTTT
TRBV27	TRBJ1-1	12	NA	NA	CASSPNRDGVVF	TGTGCCAGCAGCCCCAACCGGGACGGAGTAGTCTTT
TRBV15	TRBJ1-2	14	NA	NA	CATSREGRSMGYTF	TGTGCCACCAGCAGAGAAGGACGCAGTATGGGCTACACCTTC